This T cell receptor beta chain was sequenced during a study of T cells in Graves' hyperthyroidism and ophthalmopathy. Regions amplified from RNA transcripts were the TCR beta CDR3 regions. Using the HTBI primer set, a first-round RT-PCR was run on the TCR CDR3. TCRdb re-called the multiplex PCR reads through MiXCR, storing one row per CDR3 protein. Altogether over 700,000 distinct CDR3 sequences are present, about a third being singletons, with the ten largest covering less than 35%. Graves' hyperthyroidism was deemed stable absent ophthalmopathy progression within 18 months. Researchers barred patients who had uncontrolled infection, other autoimmune disease, pregnancy or lactation. CDR1 and CDR2 from the germline V gene are MNHEY and SVGAGI. CDR3 length equals 16 residues. Germline trimming cut 4 bases from V and 1 base from J; bases unmatched to any gene: 7.

Sequences were obtained from blood. This sequence originates from a woman between 40 and 50 years old with Graves' hyperthyroidism. The rearrangement links TRBV6-5 to TRBJ1-1, with 9 bases matching TRBD1. This CDR3 is CASSSSQGAPNTEAFF. Here the CDR3 DNA reads TGTGCCAGCAGTTCTTCACAGGGGGCTCCGAACACTGAAGCTTTCTTT.